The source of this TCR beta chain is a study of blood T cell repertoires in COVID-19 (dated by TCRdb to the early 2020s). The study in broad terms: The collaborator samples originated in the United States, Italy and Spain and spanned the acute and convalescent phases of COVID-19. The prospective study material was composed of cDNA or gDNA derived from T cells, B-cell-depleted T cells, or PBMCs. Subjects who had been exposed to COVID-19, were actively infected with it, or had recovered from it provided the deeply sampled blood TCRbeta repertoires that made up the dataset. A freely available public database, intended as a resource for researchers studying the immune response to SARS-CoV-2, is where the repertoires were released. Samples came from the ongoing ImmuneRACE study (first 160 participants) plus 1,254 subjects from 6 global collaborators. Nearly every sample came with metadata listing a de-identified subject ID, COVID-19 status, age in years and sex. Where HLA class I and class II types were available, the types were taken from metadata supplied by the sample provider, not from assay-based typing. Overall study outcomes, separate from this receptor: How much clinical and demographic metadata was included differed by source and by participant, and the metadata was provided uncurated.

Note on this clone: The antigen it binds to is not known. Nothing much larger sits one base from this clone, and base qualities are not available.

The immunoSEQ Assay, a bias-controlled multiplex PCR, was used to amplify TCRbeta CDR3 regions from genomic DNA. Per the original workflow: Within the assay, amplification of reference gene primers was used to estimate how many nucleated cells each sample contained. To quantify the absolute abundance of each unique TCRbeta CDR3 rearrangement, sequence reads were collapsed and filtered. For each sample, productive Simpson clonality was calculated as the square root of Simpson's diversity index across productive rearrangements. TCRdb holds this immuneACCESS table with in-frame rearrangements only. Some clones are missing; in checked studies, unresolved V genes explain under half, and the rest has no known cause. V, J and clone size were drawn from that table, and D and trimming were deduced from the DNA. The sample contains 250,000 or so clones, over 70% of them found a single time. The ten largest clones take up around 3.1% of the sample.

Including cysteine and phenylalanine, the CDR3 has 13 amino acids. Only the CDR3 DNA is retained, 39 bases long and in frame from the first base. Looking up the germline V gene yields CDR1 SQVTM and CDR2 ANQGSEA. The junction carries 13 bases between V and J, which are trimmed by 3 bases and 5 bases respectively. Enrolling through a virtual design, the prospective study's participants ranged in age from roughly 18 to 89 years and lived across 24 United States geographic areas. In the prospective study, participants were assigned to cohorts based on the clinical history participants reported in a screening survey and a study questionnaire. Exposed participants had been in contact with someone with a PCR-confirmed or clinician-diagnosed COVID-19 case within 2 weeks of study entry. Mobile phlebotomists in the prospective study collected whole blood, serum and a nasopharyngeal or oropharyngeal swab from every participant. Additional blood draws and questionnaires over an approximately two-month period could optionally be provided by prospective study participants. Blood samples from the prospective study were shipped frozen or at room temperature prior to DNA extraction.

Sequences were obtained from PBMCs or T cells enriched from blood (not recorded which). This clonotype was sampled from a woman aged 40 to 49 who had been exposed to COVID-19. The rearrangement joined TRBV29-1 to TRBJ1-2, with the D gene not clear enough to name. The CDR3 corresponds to CSVESYTFYGYTF. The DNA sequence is TGCAGCGTTGAGAGTTATACTTTTTATGGCTACACCTTC.